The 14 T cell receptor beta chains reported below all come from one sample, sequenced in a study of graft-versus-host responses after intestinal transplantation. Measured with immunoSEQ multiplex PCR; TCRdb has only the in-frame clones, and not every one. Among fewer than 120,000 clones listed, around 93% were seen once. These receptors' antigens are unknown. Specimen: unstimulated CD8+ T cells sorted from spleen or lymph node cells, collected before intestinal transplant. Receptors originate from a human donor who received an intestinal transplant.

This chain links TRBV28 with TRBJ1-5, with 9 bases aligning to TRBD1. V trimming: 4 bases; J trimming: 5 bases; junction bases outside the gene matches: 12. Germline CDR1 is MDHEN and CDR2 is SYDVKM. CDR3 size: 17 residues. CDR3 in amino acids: CASSSPQGAYEDQPQHF. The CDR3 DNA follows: TGTGCCAGCAGTTCCCCACAGGGGGCCTATGAGGATCAGCCCCAGCATTTT.

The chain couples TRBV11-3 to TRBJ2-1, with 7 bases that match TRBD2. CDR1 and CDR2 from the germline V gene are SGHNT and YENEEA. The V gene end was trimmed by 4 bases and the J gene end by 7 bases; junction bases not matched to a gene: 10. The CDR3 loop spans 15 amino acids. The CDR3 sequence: CASSSREGRGNEQFF. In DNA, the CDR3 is TGTGCCAGCAGCTCCAGGGAGGGCCGGGGGAATGAGCAGTTCTTC.

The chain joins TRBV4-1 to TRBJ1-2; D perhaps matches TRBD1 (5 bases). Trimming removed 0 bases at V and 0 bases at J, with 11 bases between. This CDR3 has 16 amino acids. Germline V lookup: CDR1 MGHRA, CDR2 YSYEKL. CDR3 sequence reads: CASSQERGLANYGYTF. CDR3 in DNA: TGCGCCAGCAGCCAAGAAAGGGGCTTAGCTAACTATGGCTACACCTTC.

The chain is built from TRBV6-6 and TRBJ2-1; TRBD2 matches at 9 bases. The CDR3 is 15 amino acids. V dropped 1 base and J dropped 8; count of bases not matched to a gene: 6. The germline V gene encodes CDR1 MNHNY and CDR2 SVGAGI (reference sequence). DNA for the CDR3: TGTGCCAGCAGTTACTTGTCTAGCGGGATCGATGAGCAGTTCTTC. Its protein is CASSYLSSGIDEQFF.

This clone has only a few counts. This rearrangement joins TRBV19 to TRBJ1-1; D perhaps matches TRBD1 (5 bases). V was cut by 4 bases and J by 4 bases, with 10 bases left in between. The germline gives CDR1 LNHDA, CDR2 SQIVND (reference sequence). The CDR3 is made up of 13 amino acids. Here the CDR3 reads CASSRGFLTEAFF. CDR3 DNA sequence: TGTGCCAGTAGTAGGGGCTTCCTCACTGAAGCTTTCTTT.

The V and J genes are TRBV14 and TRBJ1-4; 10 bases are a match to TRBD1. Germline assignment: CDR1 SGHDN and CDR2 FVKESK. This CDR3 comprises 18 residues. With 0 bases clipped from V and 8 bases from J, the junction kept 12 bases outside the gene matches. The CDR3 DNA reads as TGTGCCAGCAGCCAAGATCTCCCGGGGACAGGGGATGTGGAAAAACTGTTTTTT. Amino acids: CASSQDLPGTGDVEKLFF.

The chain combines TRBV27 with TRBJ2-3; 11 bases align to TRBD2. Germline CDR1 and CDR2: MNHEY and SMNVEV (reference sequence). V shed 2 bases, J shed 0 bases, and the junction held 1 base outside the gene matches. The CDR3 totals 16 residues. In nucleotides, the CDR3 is TGTGCCAGCAGTTTAGGGACTAGCGGAAGCACAGATACGCAGTATTTT. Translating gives CASSLGTSGSTDTQYF.

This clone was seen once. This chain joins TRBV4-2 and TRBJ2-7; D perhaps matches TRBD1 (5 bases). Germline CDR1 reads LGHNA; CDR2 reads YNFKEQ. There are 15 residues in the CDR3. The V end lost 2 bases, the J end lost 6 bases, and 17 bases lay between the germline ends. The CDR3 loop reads CASSQNVGLVSEQYF. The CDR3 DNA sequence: TGTGCCAGCAGCCAAAATGTGGGGCTGGTTTCCGAGCAGTACTTC.

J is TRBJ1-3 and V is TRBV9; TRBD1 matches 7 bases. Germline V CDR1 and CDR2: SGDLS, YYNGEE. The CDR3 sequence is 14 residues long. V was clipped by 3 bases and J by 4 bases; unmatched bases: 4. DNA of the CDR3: TGTGCCAGCAGCGAAGACAGGGTCGGAAACACCATATATTTT. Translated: CASSEDRVGNTIYF.

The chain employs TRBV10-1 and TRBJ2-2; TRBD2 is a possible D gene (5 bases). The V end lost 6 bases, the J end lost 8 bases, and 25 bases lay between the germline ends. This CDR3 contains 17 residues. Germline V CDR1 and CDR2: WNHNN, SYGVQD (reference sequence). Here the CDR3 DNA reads TGCGCCAGCAGCGATATCAGGAAGGGAGTAGAATTTGGGGAGCTGTTTTTT. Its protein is CASSDIRKGVEFGELFF.

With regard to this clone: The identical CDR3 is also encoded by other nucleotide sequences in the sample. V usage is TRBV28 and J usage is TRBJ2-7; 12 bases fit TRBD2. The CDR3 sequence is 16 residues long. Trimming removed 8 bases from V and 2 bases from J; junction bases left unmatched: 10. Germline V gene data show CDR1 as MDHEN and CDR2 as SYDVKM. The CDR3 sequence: CASQETSGRSAYEQYF. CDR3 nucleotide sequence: TGTGCCAGCCAAGAGACTAGCGGGAGAAGCGCCTACGAGCAGTACTTC.

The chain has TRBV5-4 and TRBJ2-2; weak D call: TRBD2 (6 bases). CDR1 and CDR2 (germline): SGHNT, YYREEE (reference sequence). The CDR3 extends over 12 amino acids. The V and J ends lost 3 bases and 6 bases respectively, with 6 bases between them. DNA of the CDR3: TGTGCCAGCAGCTGGGAGGCCGGGGAGCTGTTTTTT. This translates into CASSWEAGELFF.

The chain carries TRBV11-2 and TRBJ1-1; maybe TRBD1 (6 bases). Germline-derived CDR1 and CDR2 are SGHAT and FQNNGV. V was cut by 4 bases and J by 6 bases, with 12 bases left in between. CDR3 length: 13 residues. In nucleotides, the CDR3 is TGTGCCAGCAGCTCCAGGGGAGAGGCTGAAGCTTTCTTT. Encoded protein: CASSSRGEAEAFF.

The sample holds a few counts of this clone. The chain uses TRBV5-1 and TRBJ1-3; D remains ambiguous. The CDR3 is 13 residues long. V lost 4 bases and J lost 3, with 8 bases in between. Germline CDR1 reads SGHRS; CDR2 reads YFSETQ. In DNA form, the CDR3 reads TGCGCCAGCAGCGATCGCAGTGGAAACACCATATATTTT. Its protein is CASSDRSGNTIYF.